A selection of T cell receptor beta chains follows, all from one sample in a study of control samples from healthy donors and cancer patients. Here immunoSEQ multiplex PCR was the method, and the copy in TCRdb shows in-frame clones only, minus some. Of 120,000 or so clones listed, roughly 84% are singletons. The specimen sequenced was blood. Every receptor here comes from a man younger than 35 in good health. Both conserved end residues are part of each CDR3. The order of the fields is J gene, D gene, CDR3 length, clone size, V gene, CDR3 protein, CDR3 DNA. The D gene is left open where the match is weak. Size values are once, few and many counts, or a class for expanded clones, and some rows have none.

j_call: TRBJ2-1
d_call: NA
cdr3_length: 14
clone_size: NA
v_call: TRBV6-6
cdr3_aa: CASSFGGIWSEQFF
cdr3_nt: TGTGCCAGCAGTTTCGGGGGCATTTGGAGTGAGCAGTTCTTC

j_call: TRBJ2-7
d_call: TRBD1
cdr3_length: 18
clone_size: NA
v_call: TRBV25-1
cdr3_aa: CASRDFRDREGRLNEQYF
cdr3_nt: TGTGCCAGCAGAGACTTCCGGGACAGGGAAGGGCGGTTGAACGAGCAGTACTTC

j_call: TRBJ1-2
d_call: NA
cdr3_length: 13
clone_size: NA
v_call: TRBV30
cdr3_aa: CAWRTGPADGYTF
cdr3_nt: TGTGCCTGGAGGACAGGTCCGGCGGACGGCTACACCTTC

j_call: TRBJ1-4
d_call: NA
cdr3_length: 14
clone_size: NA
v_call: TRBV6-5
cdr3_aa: CASTRGAVNEKLFF
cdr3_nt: TGTGCCAGCACAAGGGGGGCGGTAAATGAAAAACTGTTTTTT

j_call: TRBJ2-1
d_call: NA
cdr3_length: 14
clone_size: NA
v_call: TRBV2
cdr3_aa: CASRGAGRYNEQFF
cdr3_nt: TGTGCCAGCCGTGGGGCAGGGAGGTACAATGAGCAGTTCTTC

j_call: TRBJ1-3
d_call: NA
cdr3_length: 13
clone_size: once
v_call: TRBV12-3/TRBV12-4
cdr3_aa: CASSFLGGNTIYF
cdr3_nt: TGTGCCAGCAGTTTTCTCGGCGGAAACACCATATATTTT

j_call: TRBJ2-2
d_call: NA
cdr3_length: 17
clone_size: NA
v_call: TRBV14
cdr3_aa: CASSQDYAAANTGELFF
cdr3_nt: TGTGCCAGCAGCCAAGATTACGCAGCGGCCAACACCGGGGAGCTGTTTTTT

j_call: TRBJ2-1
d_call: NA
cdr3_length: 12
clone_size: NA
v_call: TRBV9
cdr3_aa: CASSPQHNEQFF
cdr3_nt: TGTGCCAGCAGCCCCCAACACAATGAGCAGTTCTTC

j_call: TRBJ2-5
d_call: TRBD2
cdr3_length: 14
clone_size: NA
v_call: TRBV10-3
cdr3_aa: CAISGTSGQETQYF
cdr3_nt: TGTGCCATCAGTGGGACTAGCGGACAAGAGACCCAGTACTTC

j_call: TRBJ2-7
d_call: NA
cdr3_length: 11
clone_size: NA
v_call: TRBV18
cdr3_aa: CASSRDYEQYF
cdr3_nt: TGTGCCAGCTCACGTGACTACGAGCAGTACTTC

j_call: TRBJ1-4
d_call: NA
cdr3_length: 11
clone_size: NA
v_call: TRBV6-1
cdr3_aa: CASSENEKLFF
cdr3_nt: TGTGCCAGCAGTGAAAATGAAAAACTGTTTTTT

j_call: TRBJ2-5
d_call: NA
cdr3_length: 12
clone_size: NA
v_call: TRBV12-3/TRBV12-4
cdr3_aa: CASSLGRGMGYF
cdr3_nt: TGTGCCAGCAGTTTGGGGCGAGGAATGGGGTACTTC

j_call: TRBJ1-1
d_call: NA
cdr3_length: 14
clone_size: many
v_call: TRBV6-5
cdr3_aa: CASRKGGSNTEAFF
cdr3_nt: TGTGCCAGCAGAAAAGGGGGTTCGAACACTGAAGCTTTCTTT

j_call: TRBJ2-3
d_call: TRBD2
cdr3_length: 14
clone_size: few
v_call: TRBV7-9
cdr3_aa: CASSLSGSTDTQYF
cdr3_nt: TGTGCCAGCAGCCTTAGCGGGAGCACAGATACGCAGTATTTT

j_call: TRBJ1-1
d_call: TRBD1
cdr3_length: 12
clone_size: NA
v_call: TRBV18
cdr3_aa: CASSRDSYEAFF
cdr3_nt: TGTGCCAGCTCACGGGACAGCTATGAAGCTTTCTTT

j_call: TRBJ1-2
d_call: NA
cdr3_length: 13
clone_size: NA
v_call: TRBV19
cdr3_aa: CASSIRDNYGYTF
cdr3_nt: TGTGCCAGTAGTATTCGGGATAACTATGGCTACACCTTC

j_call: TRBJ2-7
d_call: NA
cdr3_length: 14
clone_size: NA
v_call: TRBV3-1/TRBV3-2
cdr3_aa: CASSRKGSSYEQYF
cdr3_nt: TGTGCCAGCAGCCGTAAGGGGAGCTCCTACGAGCAGTACTTC

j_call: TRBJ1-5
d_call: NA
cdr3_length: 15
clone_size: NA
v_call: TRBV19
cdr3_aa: CASSMVTLSNQPQHF
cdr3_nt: TGTGCCAGTAGTATGGTCACCCTTAGCAATCAGCCCCAGCATTTT

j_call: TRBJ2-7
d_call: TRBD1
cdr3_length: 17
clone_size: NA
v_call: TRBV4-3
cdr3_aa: CASSQEGQGVESYEQYF
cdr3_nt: TGCGCCAGCAGCCAAGAGGGCCAGGGGGTAGAATCCTACGAGCAGTACTTC

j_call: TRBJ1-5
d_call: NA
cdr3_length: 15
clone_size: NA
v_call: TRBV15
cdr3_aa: CATSRVYENDQPQHF
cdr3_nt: TGTGCCACCAGCAGAGTTTACGAAAATGATCAGCCCCAGCATTTT

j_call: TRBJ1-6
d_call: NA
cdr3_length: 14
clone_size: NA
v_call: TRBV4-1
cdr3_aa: CASSQDMNYSPLHF
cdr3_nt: TGCGCCAGCAGCCAAGATATGAACTATTCACCCCTCCACTTT

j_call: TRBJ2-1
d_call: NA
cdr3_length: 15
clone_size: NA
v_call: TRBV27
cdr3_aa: CASSYQPLSYNEQFF
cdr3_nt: TGTGCCAGCAGTTATCAACCGCTCTCCTACAATGAGCAGTTCTTC

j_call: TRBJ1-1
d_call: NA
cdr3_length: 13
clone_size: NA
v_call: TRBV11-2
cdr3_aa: CASKRELNTEAFF
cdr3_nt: TGTGCCAGCAAACGTGAGCTGAACACTGAAGCTTTCTTT

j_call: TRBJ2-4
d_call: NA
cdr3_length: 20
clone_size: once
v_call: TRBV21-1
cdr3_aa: CASSIKVTSGTLSAKNIQYF
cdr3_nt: TGTGCCAGCAGCATAAAGGTAACTAGCGGGACCCTCTCGGCCAAAAACATTCAGTACTTC

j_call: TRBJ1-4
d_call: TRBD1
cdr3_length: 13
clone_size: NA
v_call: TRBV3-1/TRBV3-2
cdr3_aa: CASRQGRGEKLFF
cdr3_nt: TGTGCCAGCAGACAGGGGCGGGGTGAAAAACTGTTTTTT

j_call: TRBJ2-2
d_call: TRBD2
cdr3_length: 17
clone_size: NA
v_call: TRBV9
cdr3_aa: CASSDRAVAGVTGELFF
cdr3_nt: TGTGCCAGCAGCGACCGGGCGGTAGCGGGGGTCACCGGGGAGCTGTTTTTT

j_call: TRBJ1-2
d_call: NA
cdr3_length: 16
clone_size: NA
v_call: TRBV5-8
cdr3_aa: CASSLSPPEGGYGYTF
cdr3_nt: TGTGCCAGCAGCTTGTCACCCCCCGAAGGGGGCTATGGCTACACCTTC

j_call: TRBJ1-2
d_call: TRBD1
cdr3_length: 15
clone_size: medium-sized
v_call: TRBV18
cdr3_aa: CASSPWDREVYGYTF
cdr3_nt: TGTGCCAGCTCACCTTGGGACAGGGAGGTATATGGCTACACCTTC

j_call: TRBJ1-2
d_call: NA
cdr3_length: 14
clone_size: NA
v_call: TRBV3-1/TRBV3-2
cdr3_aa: CASSRQEGNYGYTF
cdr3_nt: TGTGCCAGCAGCCGTCAGGAGGGCAATTATGGCTACACCTTC

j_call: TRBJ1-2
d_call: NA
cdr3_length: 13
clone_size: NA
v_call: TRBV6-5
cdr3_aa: CASTGHLNYGYTF
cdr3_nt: TGTGCCAGCACGGGACACCTGAATTATGGCTACACCTTC

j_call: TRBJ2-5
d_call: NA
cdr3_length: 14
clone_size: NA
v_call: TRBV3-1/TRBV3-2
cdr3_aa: CASTRAGEGETQYF
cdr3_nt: TGTGCCAGCACCAGGGCAGGGGAGGGGGAGACCCAGTACTTC

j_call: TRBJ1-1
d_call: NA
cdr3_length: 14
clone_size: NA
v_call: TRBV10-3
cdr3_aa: CAISVGGSNTEAFF
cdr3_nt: TGTGCCATCAGTGTAGGAGGTTCGAACACTGAAGCTTTCTTT

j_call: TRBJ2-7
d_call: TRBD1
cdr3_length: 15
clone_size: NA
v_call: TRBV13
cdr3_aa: CASSSPGQGAYEQYF
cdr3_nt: TGTGCCAGCAGCTCCCCGGGACAGGGGGCGTACGAGCAGTACTTC

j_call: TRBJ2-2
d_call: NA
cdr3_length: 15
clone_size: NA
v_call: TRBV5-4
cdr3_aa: CASSSGLLNTGELFF
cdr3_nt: TGTGCCAGCAGCTCGGGACTTCTAAACACCGGGGAGCTGTTTTTT

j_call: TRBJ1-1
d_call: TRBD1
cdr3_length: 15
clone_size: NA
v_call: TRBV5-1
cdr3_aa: CASSLNRDSNTEAFF
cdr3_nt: TGCGCCAGCAGCTTGAACCGGGACAGCAACACTGAAGCTTTCTTT

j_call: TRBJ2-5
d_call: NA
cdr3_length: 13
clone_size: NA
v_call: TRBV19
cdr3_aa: CASSLAGKETQYF
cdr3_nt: TGTGCCAGTAGTCTGGCAGGGAAAGAGACCCAGTACTTC

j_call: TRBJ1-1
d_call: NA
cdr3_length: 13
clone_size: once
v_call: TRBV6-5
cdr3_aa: CASSTLKNTEAFF
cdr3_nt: TGTGCCAGCAGTACTCTGAAGAACACTGAAGCTTTCTTT